Sequencing of this T cell receptor beta chain was carried out in a study of technical replicates of blood from four donors. This CDR3 comprises 16 residues. V trimming: 0 bases; J trimming: 5 bases; junction bases outside the gene matches: 7. In germline, CDR1 is LGHNA, CDR2 YNFKEQ. Profiled with immunoSEQ multiplex PCR; TCRdb holds only in-frame clones, not every one. The table includes under 95,000 clones, approximately 94% detected once. Sequencing was performed on T cells isolated from PBMCs. The clonotype originates from a human donor in good health. The V and J genes are TRBV4-2 and TRBJ2-5, with 9 bases identical to TRBD2. The CDR3 loop reads CASSQDWRGGSETQYF. DNA of the CDR3: TGTGCCAGCAGCCAAGACTGGCGGGGGGGCTCTGAGACCCAGTACTTC.